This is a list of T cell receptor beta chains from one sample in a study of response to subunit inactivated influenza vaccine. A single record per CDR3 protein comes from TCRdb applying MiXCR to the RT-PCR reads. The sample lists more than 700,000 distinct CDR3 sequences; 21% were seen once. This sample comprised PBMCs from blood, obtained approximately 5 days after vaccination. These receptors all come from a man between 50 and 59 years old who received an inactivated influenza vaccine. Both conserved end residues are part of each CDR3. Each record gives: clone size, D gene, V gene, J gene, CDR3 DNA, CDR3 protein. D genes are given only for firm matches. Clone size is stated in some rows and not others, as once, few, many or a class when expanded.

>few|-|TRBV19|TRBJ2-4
TGTGCCAGTAGTATATTTTCCTCGGCCGGGAGAAACATTCAGTACTTC
CASSIFSSAGRNIQYF
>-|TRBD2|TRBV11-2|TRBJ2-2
TGTGCCAGCAGCTCCTATTATAGCGGGAGGGGTGACACCGGGGAGCTGGTTTTT
CASSSYYSGRGDTGELVF
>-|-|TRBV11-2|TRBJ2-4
TGTGCCAGCAGCAGCCTCTCATTAGGGGGGCGAGTGGCCAAAAACATTCAGTACTTC
CASSSLSLGGRVAKNIQYF
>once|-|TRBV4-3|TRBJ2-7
TGCGCCAGCAGCCAAGATCCGGATCCCTACGAGCAGTACTTC
CASSQDPDPYEQYF
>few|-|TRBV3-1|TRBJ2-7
TGTGCCAGCAGCCAAGTACCGGGGAGGCACGAGCAGTACTTC
CASSQVPGRHEQYF
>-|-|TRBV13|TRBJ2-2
TGTGCCAGCATCAAGACGGCTTATTCGAACACCGGGGAGCTGTTTTTT
CASIKTAYSNTGELFF
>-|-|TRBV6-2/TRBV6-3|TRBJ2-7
TGTGCCAGCGCAGTATCCCCAGGGGAGACCTACGAGCAGTACTTC
CASAVSPGETYEQYF
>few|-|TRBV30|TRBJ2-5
TGTGCCTGGAGTGGAACGGTCGAGACCCAGTACTTC
CAWSGTVETQYF
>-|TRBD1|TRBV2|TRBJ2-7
TGTGCCAGCAGTTTAATCCCCGGGACAGGGGCTCGTAAGGAGCAGTACTTC
CASSLIPGTGARKEQYF
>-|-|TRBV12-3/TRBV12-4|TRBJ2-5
TGTGCCAGCAGTCCCCCCCAGGGGCTAGGGGAGACCCAGTACTTC
CASSPPQGLGETQYF
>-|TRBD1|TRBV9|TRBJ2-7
TGTGCCAGCGGCCGGGACAGGGTCCCCTACGAGCAGTACTTC
CASGRDRVPYEQYF
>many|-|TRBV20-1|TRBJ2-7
TGCAGTGCTACCCCGGCAGGGAGGTGGAACGAGCAGTACTTC
CSATPAGRWNEQYF
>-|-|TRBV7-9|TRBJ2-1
TGTGCCAGCAGGGGAGGACAGGACTTCTACAATGAGCAGTTCTTC
CASRGGQDFYNEQFF
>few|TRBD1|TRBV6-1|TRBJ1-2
TGTGCCAGCAGCAAAGGGGGGACAGGCGAATATGGCTACACCTTC
CASSKGGTGEYGYTF
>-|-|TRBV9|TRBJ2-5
TGTGCCAGCAGCCCCGGCGGAGACCGGGAGACCCAGTACTTC
CASSPGGDRETQYF
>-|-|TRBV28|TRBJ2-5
TGTGCCAGCAGTTTATTAGGGGGGGCTCCAACGCAAGAGACCCAGTACTTC
CASSLLGGAPTQETQYF
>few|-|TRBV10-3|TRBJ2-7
TGTGCCATCAGTGAGGGGGGGGCCACCTACGAGCAGTACTTC
CAISEGGATYEQYF
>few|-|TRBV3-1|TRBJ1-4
TGTGCCAGCAGCCAAGCAGGGTCGCGGGAAAAACTGTTTTTT
CASSQAGSREKLFF
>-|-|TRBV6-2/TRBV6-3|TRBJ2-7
TGTGCCAGCAATAACAGGGTCTCCTACGAGCAGTACTTC
CASNNRVSYEQYF
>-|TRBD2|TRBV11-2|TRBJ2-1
TGTGCCAGCAGCTTAGACCGCAGGGTTTTAGCGGGAGGCTACTCCTACAATGAGCAGTTCTTC
CASSLDRRVLAGGYSYNEQFF
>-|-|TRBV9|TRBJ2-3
TGTGCCAGCAGCGCCTCCTACTCAGATACGCAGTATTTT
CASSASYSDTQYF
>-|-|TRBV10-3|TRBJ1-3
TGTGCCATCAGTGGGACCGACTCTGGAAACACCATATATTTT
CAISGTDSGNTIYF
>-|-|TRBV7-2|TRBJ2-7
TGTGCCAGCAGCCGTAGCCAGGGGCTCCCCTACGAGCAGTACTTC
CASSRSQGLPYEQYF
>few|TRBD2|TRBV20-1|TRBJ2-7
TGCAGTGCTAGAGCTCGGCCTAGCGGGAGGTACGAGCAGTACTTC
CSARARPSGRYEQYF
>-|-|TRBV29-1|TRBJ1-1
TGCAGCGCCCATGGGGCACAGAACACTGAAGCTTTCTTT
CSAHGAQNTEAFF
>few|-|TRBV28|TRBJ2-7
TGTGCCAGCAGTTTACGCCCCGGGGACGGCTACGAGCAGTACTTC
CASSLRPGDGYEQYF
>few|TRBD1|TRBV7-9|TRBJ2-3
TGTGCCAGCAGCCATGGGACAGGGGGAAGTTCAGATACGCAGTATTTT
CASSHGTGGSSDTQYF
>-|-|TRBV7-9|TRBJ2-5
TGTGCCAGCAGCTTAGGCGACAGTCTAGAGACCCAGTACTTC
CASSLGDSLETQYF
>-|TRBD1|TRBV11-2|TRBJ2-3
TGTGCCAGCAGCCCCTGGGGACAGGGGCTCGGTACGCAGTATTTT
CASSPWGQGLGTQYF
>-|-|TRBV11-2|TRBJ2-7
TGTGCCAGCAGCTTGGGGCATATCGGTTACGAGCAGTACTTC
CASSLGHIGYEQYF
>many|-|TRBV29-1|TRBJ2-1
TGCAGCGTTTCAGGACAATTCAATGAGCAGTTCTTC
CSVSGQFNEQFF
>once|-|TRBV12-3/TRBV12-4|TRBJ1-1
-
CASILAEGTEAFF
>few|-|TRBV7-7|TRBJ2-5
TGTGCTAGCAGCCGAACAATCCCCGGGACAATTCAAGAGACCCAGTACTTC
CASSRTIPGTIQETQYF
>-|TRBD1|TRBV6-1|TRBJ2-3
TGTGCCAGCAGTGAAGTGGGGACAGAAGATACGCAGTATTTT
CASSEVGTEDTQYF
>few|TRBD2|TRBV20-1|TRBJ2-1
TGCAGTGCGGTCGGACTAGCGGGAGGGTACAATGAGCAGTTCTTC
CSAVGLAGGYNEQFF
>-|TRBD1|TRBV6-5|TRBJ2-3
TGTGCCAGCAGTTACAGGGGGCCTTCATTTTCTGCAGATACGCAGTATTTT
CASSYRGPSFSADTQYF
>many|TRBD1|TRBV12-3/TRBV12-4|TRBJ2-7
TGTGCCAGCAGTTTAGGGACAGGGTTCTACGAGCAGTACTTC
CASSLGTGFYEQYF
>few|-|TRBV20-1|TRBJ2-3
TGCAGTGCTAGAGAGGACATACGAGACACAGATACGCAGTATTTT
CSAREDIRDTDTQYF
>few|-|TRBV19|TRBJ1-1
TGTGCCAGTAGAGACTCGGAGGGACGGCTTAACACTGAAGCTTTCTTT
CASRDSEGRLNTEAFF